The next 25 T cell receptor beta chains were all read from a single sample in a study of T cells in localized non-small cell lung cancer. Sequencing used immunoSEQ multiplex PCR; TCRdb keeps in-frame clones, though not all of them. The sample consists of around 91,000 clones, about 91% of them appearing once. The source was peripheral blood, collected before any cancer treatment. Receptor source: a man aged 40 to 70 with stage I squamous cell lung carcinoma.

This clone was seen only a few times. The chain has TRBV11-2 and TRBJ2-1; D call uncertain. Trimming pared 5 bases from V and 0 bases from J, leaving 11 bases between. Germline CDR1 and CDR2: SGHAT and FQNNGV. The CDR3 has 15 residues. CDR3 in DNA: TGTGCCAGCAGCCGTCGCGTGGACTCCTACAATGAGCAGTTCTTC. It translates to CASSRRVDSYNEQFF.

J is TRBJ2-2 and V is TRBV19; 7 positions match TRBD1. This CDR3 spans 14 amino acids. V trimming: 4 bases; J trimming: 8 bases; junction bases outside the gene matches: 7. Germline loops: CDR1 LNHDA, CDR2 SQIVND (reference sequence). CDR3 residues: CASSKGAATGELFF. The CDR3 DNA is TGTGCCAGTAGTAAGGGGGCAGCCACGGGGGAGCTGTTTTTT. Full variable domain (missing parts from reference TRBV19 and TRBJ2-2): DGGITQSPKYLFRKEGQNVTLSCEQNLNHDAMYWYRQDPGQGLRLIYYSQIVNDFQKGDIAEGYSVSREKKESFPLTVTSAQKNPTAFYLCASSKGAATGELFFGEGSRLTVL.

The chain is built from TRBV5-1 and TRBJ1-6; 7 bases line up with TRBD1. This CDR3 region has 14 residues. CDR1 is SGHRS, CDR2 YFSETQ, per germline. V lost 2 bases to trimming and J lost 9 bases; unmatched junction nucleotides: 5. CDR3 nucleotide sequence: TGCGCCAGCAGCTTCGGGACAGTTGCTTCACCCCTCCACTTT. It encodes CASSFGTVASPLHF. The entire variable domain, with the rest obtained from reference TRBV5-1 and TRBJ1-6, is as follows: KAGVTQTPRYLIKTRGQQVTLSCSPISGHRSVSWYQQTPGQGLQFLFEYFSETQRNKGNFPGRFSGRQFSNSRSEMNVSTLELGDSALYLCASSFGTVASPLHFGNGTRLTVT.

V is TRBV4-2 and J is TRBJ2-1; TRBD2 agrees at 13 bases. This CDR3 has 21 residues. Germline V CDR1 and CDR2: LGHNA, YNFKEQ. V trimming: 4 bases; J trimming: 5 bases; junction bases outside the gene matches: 20. The CDR3 coding sequence is TGTGCCAGCAGCCCCGGGACAGGAACAAGAGGGACTAGCGGGATTCACAATGAGCAGTTCTTC. Translation gives CASSPGTGTRGTSGIHNEQFF.

This chain joins TRBV7-3 and TRBJ2-2; 8 nucleotides match TRBD2. Trimming removed 0 bases from V and 3 bases from J; junction bases left unmatched: 3. Germline CDR1 is SGHTA and CDR2 is FQGTGA. The CDR3 contains 16 residues. The CDR3 DNA reads as TGTGCCAGCAGCTTAACAGCGGGGGTGTACACCGGGGAGCTGTTTTTT. Protein product: CASSLTAGVYTGELFF.

This clone occurred a few times. The rearrangement uses TRBV14 and TRBJ1-2; D might be TRBD1 (5 bases). Germline V gives CDR1 SGHDN, CDR2 FVKESK. V lost 4 bases and J 8 bases, leaving 14 bases between the germline ends. CDR3 size: 13 residues. The CDR3 loop is CASSPLGPGGYTF. The CDR3 DNA sequence: TGTGCCAGCAGCCCCCTGGGGCCGGGGGGCTACACCTTC.

This chain links TRBV18 with TRBJ2-1; D might be TRBD1 (5 bases). Looked up from germline, CDR1 is KGHSH and CDR2 is LQKENI. The CDR3 spans 13 residues. Trimming left V 3 bases short and J 7 bases short, with 10 bases between. CDR3 nucleotides: TGTGCCAGCTCACCTCCTAGGGGTAATGAGCAGTTCTTC. It yields the protein CASSPPRGNEQFF.

J is TRBJ1-2 and V is TRBV9, with a tentative D call TRBD1 (5 bases). The CDR3 spans 13 residues. V was shortened by 5 bases and J by 8 bases, with 16 bases between the two germline ends. Germline assignment: CDR1 SGDLS and CDR2 YYNGEE. For the CDR3, the DNA is TGTGCCAGCAGGGCCGGGGAGGGGCGAGGCTACACCTTC. As protein: CASRAGEGRGYTF.

The CDR3, as DNA: TGTGCCAGCAGCCACAGGGGGGGGACACAAACTGAAGCTTTCTTT. Its translation is CASSHRGGTQTEAFF. The chain uses TRBV7-2 and TRBJ1-1; 8 bases align to TRBD1. Germline CDR1 reads SGHTA; CDR2 reads FQGNSA. J gave up 5 bases and V 5 bases, and 10 bases lay outside the gene matches. The CDR3 spans 15 residues.

The chain carries TRBV7-2 and TRBJ1-6, with D tentatively TRBD1 (6 bases). Germline lookup yields CDR1 SGHTA and CDR2 FQGNSA. The CDR3 runs 15 residues. Trimming removed 4 bases at V and 7 bases at J, with 14 bases between. This chain's CDR3 is CASSSTGKPNSPLHF. CDR3 in DNA: TGTGCCAGCAGCTCCACAGGGAAGCCCAATTCACCCCTCCACTTT.

The chain uses TRBV18 and TRBJ2-7; 9 nucleotides match TRBD1. V trimming: 7 bases; J trimming: 5 bases; junction bases outside the gene matches: 12. The CDR3 totals 15 residues. Germline CDR1 KGHSH, CDR2 LQKENI. The CDR3 DNA is TGTGCCAGCTTAGCGTCCGGGACAGGGCTGAACGAGCAGTACTTC. Translation gives CASLASGTGLNEQYF.

This chain uses TRBV7-3 with TRBJ1-6; D is ambiguous. Looked up from germline, CDR1 is SGHTA and CDR2 is FQGTGA. The CDR3 contains 14 residues. V dropped 2 bases and J dropped 6 bases, with 8 bases sitting between them. DNA for the CDR3: TGTGCCAGCAGCTTAGCAGGAAGTAATTCACCCCTCCACTTT. Its translation: CASSLAGSNSPLHF.

The chain links TRBV7-8 to TRBJ2-3; no clear D gene. The length of the CDR3 is 12 residues. V was clipped by 5 bases and J by 5 bases, with 8 bases between them. Germline lookup yields CDR1 SGHVS and CDR2 FQNEAQ. In DNA form, the CDR3 reads TGTGCCAGCAGCGCTGAGATAGATACGCAGTATTTT. Translation gives CASSAEIDTQYF.

The gene calls are TRBV28 and TRBJ1-5; 8 bases are a match to TRBD1. From germline, CDR1 is MDHEN and CDR2 SYDVKM. Unmatched junction bases numbered 8, after V lost 11 bases and J lost 5 bases. The CDR3 runs 13 residues. DNA for the CDR3: TGTGCCTCGCGACAGGGGTTCGATCAGCCCCAGCATTTT. It yields the protein CASRQGFDQPQHF.

V usage is TRBV5-1 and J usage is TRBJ2-7; possible D gene TRBD1, 6 bases. This CDR3 is built from 15 residues. Germline CDR1 is SGHRS and CDR2 is YFSETQ. Trimming cost V 3 bases and J 0 bases, with 13 bases left between them. The CDR3 bases are TGCGCCAGCAGCTCGACTGGGGACATCTCCTACGAGCAGTACTTC. Protein product: CASSSTGDISYEQYF.

The chain has TRBV18 and TRBJ1-5, with D maybe TRBD1 (6 bases). CDR1 and CDR2 from the germline V gene are KGHSH and LQKENI. The CDR3 runs 14 residues. Between the trimmed V and J ends, which lost 5 bases and 4 bases, there was a span of 12 bases. In DNA, the CDR3 is TGTGCCAGCTCATCACAGGGAGGGAATCAGCCCCAGCATTTT. This codes for CASSSQGGNQPQHF. Full variable domain (outside the CDR3, taken from reference TRBV18 and TRBJ1-5): NAGVMQNPRHLVRRRGQEARLRCSPMKGHSHVYWYRQLPEEGLKFMVYLQKENIIDESGMPKERFSAEFPKEGPSILRIQQVVRGDSAAYFCASSSQGGNQPQHFGDGTRLSIL.

The chain carries TRBV28 and TRBJ2-7; 7 bases agree with TRBD2. The CDR3 runs to 14 residues. V trimming: 5 bases; J trimming: 2 bases; junction bases outside the gene matches: 6. Germline CDR1 MDHEN, CDR2 SYDVKM. DNA for the CDR3: TGTGCCAGCAGTGTTCAACTAGCGACCTACGAGCAGTACTTC. Amino acid sequence: CASSVQLATYEQYF.

This rearrangement joins TRBV11-2 to TRBJ2-3, with TRBD1 matching over 12 bases. J was trimmed by 14 bases and V by 5 bases; bases with no gene match: 8. Germline CDR1 SGHAT, CDR2 FQNNGV. This CDR3 has 13 residues. CDR3 coding DNA: TGTGCCAGCAGCACCCGGGACAGGGGGCAGGCGTATTTT. Protein: CASSTRDRGQAYF.

The J gene is TRBJ2-5, the V gene TRBV2; 13 nucleotides match TRBD2. Germline loops: CDR1 SNHLY, CDR2 FYNNEI. The CDR3 has 14 residues. Unmatched junction bases numbered 4, after V lost 3 bases and J lost 9 bases. CDR3 DNA: TGTGCCAGCAGTGATACTAGCGGGGGGGGGCCCCAGTACTTC. It encodes CASSDTSGGGPQYF.

The V call is TRBV2, the J call TRBJ1-1; unclear D gene. The CDR3 is 13 residues long. Trimming pared 6 bases from V and 3 bases from J, leaving 11 bases between. CDR1 is SNHLY, CDR2 FYNNEI, per germline. The CDR3 here is CASRRARDTEAFF. CDR3 coding DNA: TGTGCCAGCAGGAGGGCGAGGGACACTGAAGCTTTCTTT.

This clone was seen a single time. V and J are TRBV27 and TRBJ1-1; D is perhaps TRBD1 (6 bases). Trimming stripped 3 bases from V and 0 bases from J, with 8 bases between. The CDR3 has 14 residues. Germline-derived CDR1 and CDR2 are MNHEY and SMNVEV (reference sequence). CDR3 DNA sequence: TGTGCCAGCAGTTTGAACAGGGTGAACACTGAAGCTTTCTTT. It codes for CASSLNRVNTEAFF.

The V call is TRBV9, the J call TRBJ2-7; 10 bases agree with TRBD1. V dropped 0 bases and J dropped 2; count of bases not matched to a gene: 14. Germline assignment: CDR1 SGDLS and CDR2 YYNGEE. This CDR3 contains 19 residues. DNA for the CDR3: TGTGCCAGCAGCGTAGGAGTGGGGGGACCCGGGACAGGGGCCTACGAGCAGTACTTC. It codes for CASSVGVGGPGTGAYEQYF.

The chain couples TRBV18 to TRBJ1-3; D is possibly TRBD1 (6 bases). Trimming cost V 3 bases and J 7 bases, with 25 bases left between them. Germline lookup yields CDR1 KGHSH and CDR2 LQKENI. This CDR3 region has 18 residues. The DNA for the CDR3 is TGTGCCAGCTCACCGCGTCAGGCGGGGCGCGAGGGGGTCAACACCATATATTTT. It is translated as CASSPRQAGREGVNTIYF. Full variable domain (rest looked up from reference TRBV18 and TRBJ1-3): NAGVMQNPRHLVRRRGQEARLRCSPMKGHSHVYWYRQLPEEGLKFMVYLQKENIIDESGMPKERFSAEFPKEGPSILRIQQVVRGDSAAYFCASSPRQAGREGVNTIYFGEGSWLTVV.

The rearrangement joins TRBV27 to TRBJ2-3; tentative D call: TRBD1 (6 bases). The germline V and J ends were trimmed by 7 bases and 1 base, with 15 bases remaining between them. Germline assignment: CDR1 MNHEY and CDR2 SMNVEV (reference sequence). The CDR3 has 15 amino acids. Here the CDR3 DNA reads TGTGCCAGCACATCAGGGGTTTTCGGCACAGATACGCAGTATTTT. It is translated as CASTSGVFGTDTQYF.

The chain is built from TRBV4-2 and TRBJ1-1, with 12 positions matching TRBD1. J lost 4 bases, V lost 4 bases, and 7 bases had no gene match. Germline-derived CDR1 and CDR2 are LGHNA and YNFKEQ. This CDR3 has 16 residues. The CDR3 is CASSPSGQGAVTEAFF. The DNA for the CDR3 is TGTGCCAGCAGCCCCTCGGGACAGGGGGCAGTCACTGAAGCTTTCTTT.